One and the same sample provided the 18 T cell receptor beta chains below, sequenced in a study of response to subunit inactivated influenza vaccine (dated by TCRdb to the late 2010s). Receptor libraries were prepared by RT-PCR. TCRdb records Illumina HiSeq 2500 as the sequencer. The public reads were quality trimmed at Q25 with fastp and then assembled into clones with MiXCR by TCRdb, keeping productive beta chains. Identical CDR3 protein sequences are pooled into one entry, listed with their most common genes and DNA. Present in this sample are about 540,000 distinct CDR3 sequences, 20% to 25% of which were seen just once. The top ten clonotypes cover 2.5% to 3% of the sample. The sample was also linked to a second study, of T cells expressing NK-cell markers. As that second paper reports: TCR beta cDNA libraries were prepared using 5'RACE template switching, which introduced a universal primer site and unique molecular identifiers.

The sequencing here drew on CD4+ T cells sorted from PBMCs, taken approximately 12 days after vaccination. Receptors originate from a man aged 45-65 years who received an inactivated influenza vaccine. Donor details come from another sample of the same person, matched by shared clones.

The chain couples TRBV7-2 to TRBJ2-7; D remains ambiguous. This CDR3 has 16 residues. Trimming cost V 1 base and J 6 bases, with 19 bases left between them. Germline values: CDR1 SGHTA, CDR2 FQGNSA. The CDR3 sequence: CASSLVYGLLGLEQYF. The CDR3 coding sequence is TGTGCCAGCAGCTTAGTGTACGGGCTCCTAGGGCTCGAGCAGTACTTC.

The CDR3 is CASRQGVASSYEQYF. As DNA, the CDR3 is TGCGCCAGCAGACAGGGTGTCGCAAGCTCCTACGAGCAGTACTTC. The chain links TRBV5-1 to TRBJ2-7; a possible D gene is TRBD1 (6 bases). The CDR3 covers 15 residues. V lost 5 bases, J lost 0 bases, and 15 bases lay in between. Looked up from germline, CDR1 is SGHRS and CDR2 is YFSETQ.

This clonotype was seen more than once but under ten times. The DNA for the CDR3 is TGTGCCAGCACGGAGAATGGGGCCAACGTCCTGACTTTC. Translating gives CASTENGANVLTF. The chain links TRBV6-1 to TRBJ2-6; D is undetermined. Germline V lookup: CDR1 MNHNS, CDR2 SASEGT. The CDR3 totals 13 residues. Trimming cost V 7 bases and J 3 bases, with 7 bases left between them.

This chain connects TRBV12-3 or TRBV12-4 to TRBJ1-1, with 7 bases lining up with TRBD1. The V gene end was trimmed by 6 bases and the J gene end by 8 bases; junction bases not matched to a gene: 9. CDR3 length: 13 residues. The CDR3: CASRRGDSPEAFF. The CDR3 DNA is TGTGCCAGCAGACGGGGGGACAGCCCGGAAGCTTTCTTT.

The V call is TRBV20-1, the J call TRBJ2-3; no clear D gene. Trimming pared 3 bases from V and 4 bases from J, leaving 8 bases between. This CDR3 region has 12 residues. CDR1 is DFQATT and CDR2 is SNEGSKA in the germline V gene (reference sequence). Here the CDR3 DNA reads TGCAGTGCTAGCCTGTGGGCAGATACGCAGTATTTT. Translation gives CSASLWADTQYF.

The CDR3 sequence: CASSLDRTGRNEQYF. DNA of the CDR3: TGTGCCAGCAGCTTAGACCGGACAGGGCGGAACGAGCAGTACTTC. The rearrangement joins TRBV11-2 to TRBJ2-7; 8 bases are a match to TRBD1. Germline V gene sequence: CDR1 SGHAT, CDR2 FQNNGV. V lost 0 bases to trimming and J lost 5 bases; unmatched junction nucleotides: 6. This CDR3 comprises 15 residues. Variable domain in full (rest from reference TRBV11-2 and TRBJ2-7): EAGVAQSPRYKIIEKRQSVAFWCNPISGHATLYWYQQILGQGPKLLIQFQNNGVVDDSQLPKDRFSAERLKGVDSTLKIQPAKLEDSAVYLCASSLDRTGRNEQYFGPGTRLTVT.

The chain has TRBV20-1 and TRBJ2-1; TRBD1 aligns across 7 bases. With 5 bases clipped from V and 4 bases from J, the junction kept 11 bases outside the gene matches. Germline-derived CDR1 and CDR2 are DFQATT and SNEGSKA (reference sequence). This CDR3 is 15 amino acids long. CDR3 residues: CSALGPDRRYNEQFF. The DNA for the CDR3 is TGCAGTGCTCTGGGGCCGGACAGGAGATACAATGAGCAGTTCTTC.

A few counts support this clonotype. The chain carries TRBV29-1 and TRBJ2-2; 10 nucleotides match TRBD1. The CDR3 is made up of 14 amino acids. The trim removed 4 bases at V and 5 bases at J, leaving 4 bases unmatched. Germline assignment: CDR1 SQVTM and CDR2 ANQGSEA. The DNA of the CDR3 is TGCAGCGTTGGCCTGGACAGGGGGACCGGGGAGCTGTTTTTT. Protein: CSVGLDRGTGELFF.

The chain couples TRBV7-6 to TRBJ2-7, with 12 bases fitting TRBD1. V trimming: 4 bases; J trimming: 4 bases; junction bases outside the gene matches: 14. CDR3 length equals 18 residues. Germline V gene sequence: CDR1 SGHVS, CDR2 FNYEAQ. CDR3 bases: TGTGCCAGCAGCTCAAGAGATACCGGGACAGGGGGCGGGTACGAGCAGTACTTC. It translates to CASSSRDTGTGGGYEQYF.

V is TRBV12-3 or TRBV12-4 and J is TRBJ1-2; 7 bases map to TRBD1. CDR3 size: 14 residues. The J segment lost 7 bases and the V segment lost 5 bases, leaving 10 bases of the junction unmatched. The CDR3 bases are TGTGCCAGCAGTCCCCGCCAGGGGGGAGGTGGCTACACCTTC. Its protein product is CASSPRQGGGGYTF.

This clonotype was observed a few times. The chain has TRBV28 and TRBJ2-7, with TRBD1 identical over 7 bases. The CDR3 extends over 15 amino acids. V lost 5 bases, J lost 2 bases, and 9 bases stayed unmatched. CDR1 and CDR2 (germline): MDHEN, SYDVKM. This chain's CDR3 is CASSSWSGTAYEQYF. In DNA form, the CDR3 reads TGTGCCAGCAGTAGTTGGTCCGGGACAGCCTACGAGCAGTACTTC.

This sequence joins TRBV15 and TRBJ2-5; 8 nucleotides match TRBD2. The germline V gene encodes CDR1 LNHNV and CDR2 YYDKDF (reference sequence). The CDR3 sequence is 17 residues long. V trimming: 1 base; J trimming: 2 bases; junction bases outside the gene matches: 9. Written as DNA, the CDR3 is TGTGCCACCAGCAGAGTAGGGGCGGGAGGAATACAAGAGACCCAGTACTTC. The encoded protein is CATSRVGAGGIQETQYF.

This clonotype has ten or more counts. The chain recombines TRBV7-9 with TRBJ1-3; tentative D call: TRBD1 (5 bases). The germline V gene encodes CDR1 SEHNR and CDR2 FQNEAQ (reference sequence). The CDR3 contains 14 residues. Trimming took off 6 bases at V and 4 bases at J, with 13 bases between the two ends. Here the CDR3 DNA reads TGTGCCAGCAGTACGGGGACGGCCGGAAACACCATATATTTT. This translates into CASSTGTAGNTIYF.

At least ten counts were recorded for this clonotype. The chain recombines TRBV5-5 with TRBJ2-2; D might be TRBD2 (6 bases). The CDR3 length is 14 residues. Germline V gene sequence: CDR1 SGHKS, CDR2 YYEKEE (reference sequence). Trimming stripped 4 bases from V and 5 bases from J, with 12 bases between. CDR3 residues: CASSQDYSTGELFF. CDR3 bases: TGTGCCAGCAGCCAGGACTACTCAACCGGGGAGCTGTTTTTT.

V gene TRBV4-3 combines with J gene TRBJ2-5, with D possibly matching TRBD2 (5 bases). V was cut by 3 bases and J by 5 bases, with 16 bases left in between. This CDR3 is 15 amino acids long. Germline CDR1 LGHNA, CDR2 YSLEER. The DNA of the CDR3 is TGCGCCAGCAGCCATCTAAGCGGAGTGGAGGAGACCCAGTACTTC. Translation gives CASSHLSGVEETQYF.

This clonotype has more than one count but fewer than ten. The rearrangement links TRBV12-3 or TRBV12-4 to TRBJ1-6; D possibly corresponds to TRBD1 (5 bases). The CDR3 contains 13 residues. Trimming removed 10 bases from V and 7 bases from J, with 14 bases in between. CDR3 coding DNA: TGTGCCACTAAAGGGGCAGGGAATTCACCCCTCCACTTT. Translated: CATKGAGNSPLHF.

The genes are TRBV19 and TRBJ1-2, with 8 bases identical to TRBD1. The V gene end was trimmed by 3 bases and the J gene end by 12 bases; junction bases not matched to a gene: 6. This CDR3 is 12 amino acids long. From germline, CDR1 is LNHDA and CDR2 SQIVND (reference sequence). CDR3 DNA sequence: TGTGCCAGTAGTATGGGGACAGGAAGGAACACCTTC. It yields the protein CASSMGTGRNTF.

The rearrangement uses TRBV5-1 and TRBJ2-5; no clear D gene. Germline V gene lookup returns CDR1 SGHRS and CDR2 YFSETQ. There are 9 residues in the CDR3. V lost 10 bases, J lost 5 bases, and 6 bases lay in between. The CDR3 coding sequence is TGCGCCTGGCAGGAGACCCAGTACTTC. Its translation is CAWQETQYF.